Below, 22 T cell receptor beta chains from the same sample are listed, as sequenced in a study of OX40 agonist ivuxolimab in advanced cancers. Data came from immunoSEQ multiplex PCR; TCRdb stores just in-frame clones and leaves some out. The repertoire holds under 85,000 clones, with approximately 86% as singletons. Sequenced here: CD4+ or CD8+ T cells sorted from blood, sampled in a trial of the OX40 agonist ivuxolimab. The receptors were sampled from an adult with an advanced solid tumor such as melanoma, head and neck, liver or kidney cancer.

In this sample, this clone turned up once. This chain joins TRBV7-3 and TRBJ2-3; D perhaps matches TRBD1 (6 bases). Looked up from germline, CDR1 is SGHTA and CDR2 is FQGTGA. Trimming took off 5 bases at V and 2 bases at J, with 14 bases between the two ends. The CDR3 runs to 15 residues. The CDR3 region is CASSPDSPITDTQYF. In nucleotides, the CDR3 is TGTGCCAGCAGCCCGGACAGTCCCATCACAGATACGCAGTATTTT.

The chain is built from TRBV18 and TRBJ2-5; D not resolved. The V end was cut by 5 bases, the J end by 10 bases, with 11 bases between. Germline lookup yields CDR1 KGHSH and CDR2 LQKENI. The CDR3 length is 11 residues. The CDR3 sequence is CASSDQGDQYF. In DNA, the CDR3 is TGTGCCAGCTCAGATCAAGGAGACCAGTACTTC. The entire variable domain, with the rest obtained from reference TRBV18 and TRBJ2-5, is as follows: NAGVMQNPRHLVRRRGQEARLRCSPMKGHSHVYWYRQLPEEGLKFMVYLQKENIIDESGMPKERFSAEFPKEGPSILRIQQVVRGDSAAYFCASSDQGDQYFGPGTRLLVL.

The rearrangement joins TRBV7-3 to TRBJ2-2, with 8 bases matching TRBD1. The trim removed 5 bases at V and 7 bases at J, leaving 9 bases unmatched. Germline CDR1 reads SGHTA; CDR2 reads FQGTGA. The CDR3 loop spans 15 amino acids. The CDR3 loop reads CASSLDRGAGGELFF. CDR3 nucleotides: TGTGCCAGCAGCCTTGACAGGGGCGCCGGCGGGGAGCTGTTTTTT.

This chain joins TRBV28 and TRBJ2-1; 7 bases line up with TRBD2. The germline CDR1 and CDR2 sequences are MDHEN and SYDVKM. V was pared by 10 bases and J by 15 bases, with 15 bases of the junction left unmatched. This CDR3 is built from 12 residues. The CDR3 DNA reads TGTGCCAAAAGATCAGTGGGGGGGGAAATGTTCTTC. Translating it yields CAKRSVGGEMFF.

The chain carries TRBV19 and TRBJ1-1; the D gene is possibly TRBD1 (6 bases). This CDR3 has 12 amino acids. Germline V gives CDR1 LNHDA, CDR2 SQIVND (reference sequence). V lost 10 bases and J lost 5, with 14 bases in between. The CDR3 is CATVGARTEAFF. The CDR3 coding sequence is TGTGCCACCGTGGGGGCGCGGACTGAAGCTTTCTTT. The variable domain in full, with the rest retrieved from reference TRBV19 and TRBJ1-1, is DGGITQSPKYLFRKEGQNVTLSCEQNLNHDAMYWYRQDPGQGLRLIYYSQIVNDFQKGDIAEGYSVSREKKESFPLTVTSAQKNPTAFYLCATVGARTEAFFGQGTRLTVV.

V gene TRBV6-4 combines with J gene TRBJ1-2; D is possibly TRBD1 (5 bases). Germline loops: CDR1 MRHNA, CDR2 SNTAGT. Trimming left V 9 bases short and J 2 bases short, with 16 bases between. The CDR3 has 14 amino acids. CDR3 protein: CARVEAWGNYGYTF. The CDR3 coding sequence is TGTGCCAGAGTAGAGGCCTGGGGGAACTATGGCTACACCTTC.

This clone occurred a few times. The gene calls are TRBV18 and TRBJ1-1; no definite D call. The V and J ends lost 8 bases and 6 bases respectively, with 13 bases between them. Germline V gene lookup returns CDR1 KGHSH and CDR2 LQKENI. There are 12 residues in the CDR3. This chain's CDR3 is CASTQALSEAFF. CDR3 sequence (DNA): TGTGCCAGCACTCAAGCGTTGTCTGAAGCTTTCTTT.

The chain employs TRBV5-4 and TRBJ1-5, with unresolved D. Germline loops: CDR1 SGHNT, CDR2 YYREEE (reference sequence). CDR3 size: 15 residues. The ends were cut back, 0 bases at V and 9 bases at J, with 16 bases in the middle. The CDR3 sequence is CASSLAVGELWPQHF. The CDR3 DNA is TGTGCCAGCAGCTTGGCCGTCGGGGAGCTATGGCCCCAGCATTTT.

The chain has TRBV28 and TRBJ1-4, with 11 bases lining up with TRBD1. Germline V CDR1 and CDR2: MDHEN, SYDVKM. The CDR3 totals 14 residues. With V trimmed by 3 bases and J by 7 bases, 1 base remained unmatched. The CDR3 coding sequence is TGTGCCAGCAGTTTCGGGACAGGGGGTGAAAAACTGTTTTTT. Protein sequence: CASSFGTGGEKLFF.

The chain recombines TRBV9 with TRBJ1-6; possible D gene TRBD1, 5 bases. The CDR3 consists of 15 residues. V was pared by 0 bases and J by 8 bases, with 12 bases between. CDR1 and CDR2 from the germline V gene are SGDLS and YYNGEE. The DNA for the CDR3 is TGTGCCAGCAGCGTAGCACCACAGGATGATTCACCCCTCCACTTT. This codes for CASSVAPQDDSPLHF.

The DNA for the CDR3 is TGTGCCAGCTCACCATCGGGGCGGGAAACAGATACGCAGTATTTT. Translated: CASSPSGRETDTQYF. The chain couples TRBV18 to TRBJ2-3, with TRBD2 as a possible D gene (6 bases). Trimming took 2 bases from V and 3 from J, leaving 12 bases between them. Germline V lookup: CDR1 KGHSH, CDR2 LQKENI. The CDR3 sequence is 15 residues long. The variable domain in full, with the rest retrieved from reference TRBV18 and TRBJ2-3, is NAGVMQNPRHLVRRRGQEARLRCSPMKGHSHVYWYRQLPEEGLKFMVYLQKENIIDESGMPKERFSAEFPKEGPSILRIQQVVRGDSAAYFCASSPSGRETDTQYFGPGTRLTVL.

CDR3 residues: CASSLAGTEYNYGYTF. As DNA, the CDR3 is TGTGCCAGCAGCTTGGCCGGGACAGAGTATAACTATGGCTACACCTTC. The chain is built from TRBV5-8 and TRBJ1-2; 7 bases are a match to TRBD1. This CDR3 has 16 amino acids. Per germline, CDR1 SGHTS and CDR2 YDEGEE. Trimming cost V 0 bases and J 1 base; bases outside gene matches: 6.

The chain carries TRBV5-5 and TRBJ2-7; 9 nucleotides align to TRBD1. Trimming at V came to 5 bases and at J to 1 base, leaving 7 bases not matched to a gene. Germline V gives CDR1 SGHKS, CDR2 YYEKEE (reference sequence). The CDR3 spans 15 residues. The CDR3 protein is CASSRGGTGSYEQYF. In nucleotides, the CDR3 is TGTGCCAGCAGTCGAGGCGGGACAGGGTCCTACGAGCAGTACTTC. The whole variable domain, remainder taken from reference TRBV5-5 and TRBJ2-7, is DAGVTQSPTHLIKTRGQQVTLRCSPISGHKSVSWYQQVLGQGPQFIFQYYEKEERGRGNFPDRFSARQFPNYSSELNVNALLLGDSALYLCASSRGGTGSYEQYFGPGTRLTVT.

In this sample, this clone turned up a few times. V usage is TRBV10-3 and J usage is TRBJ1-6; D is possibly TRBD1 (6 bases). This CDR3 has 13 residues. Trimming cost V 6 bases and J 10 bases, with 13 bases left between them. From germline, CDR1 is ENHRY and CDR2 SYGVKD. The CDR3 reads CAIRGTKESPLHF. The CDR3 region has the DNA TGTGCCATCAGGGGGACAAAGGAGTCACCCCTCCACTTT.

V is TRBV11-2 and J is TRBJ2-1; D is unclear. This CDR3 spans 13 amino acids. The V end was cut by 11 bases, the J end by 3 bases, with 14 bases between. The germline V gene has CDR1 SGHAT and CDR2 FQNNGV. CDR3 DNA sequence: TGTGCCTCCATGAAAAGGGACTACAATGAGCAGTTCTTC. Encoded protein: CASMKRDYNEQFF.

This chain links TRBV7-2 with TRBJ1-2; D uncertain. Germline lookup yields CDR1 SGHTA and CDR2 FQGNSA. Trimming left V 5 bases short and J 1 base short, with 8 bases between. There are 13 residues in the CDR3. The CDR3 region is CASSDYLNYGYTF. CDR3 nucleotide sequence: TGTGCCAGCAGCGATTATCTTAACTATGGCTACACCTTC.

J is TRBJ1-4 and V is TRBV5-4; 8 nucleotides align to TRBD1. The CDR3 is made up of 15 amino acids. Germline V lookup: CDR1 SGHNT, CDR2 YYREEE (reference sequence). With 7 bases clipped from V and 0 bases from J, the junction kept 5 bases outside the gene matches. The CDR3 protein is CASGYRGATNEKLFF. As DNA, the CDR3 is TGTGCCAGCGGGTACAGGGGGGCAACTAATGAAAAACTGTTTTTT.

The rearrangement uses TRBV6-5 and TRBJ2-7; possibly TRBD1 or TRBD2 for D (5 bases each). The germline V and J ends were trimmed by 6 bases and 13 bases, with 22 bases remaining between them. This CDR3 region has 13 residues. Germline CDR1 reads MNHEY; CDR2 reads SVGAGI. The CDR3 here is CASSEAQGTEEYF. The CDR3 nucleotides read TGTGCCAGCAGCGAGGCCCAGGGTACGGAGGAATACTTC.

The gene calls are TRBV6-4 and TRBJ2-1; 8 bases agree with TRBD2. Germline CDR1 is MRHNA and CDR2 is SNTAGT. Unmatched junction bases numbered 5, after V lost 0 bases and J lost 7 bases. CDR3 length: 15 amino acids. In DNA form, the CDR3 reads TGTGCCAGCAGTGACTCACCGGGAGGGCTGAATGAGCAGTTCTTC. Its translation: CASSDSPGGLNEQFF.

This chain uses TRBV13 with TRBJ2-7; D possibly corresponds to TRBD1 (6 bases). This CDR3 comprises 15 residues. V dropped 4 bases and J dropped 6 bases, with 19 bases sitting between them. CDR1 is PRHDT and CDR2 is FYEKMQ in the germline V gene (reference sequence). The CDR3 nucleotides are TGTGCCAGCAGCTCCTCATGGTACAGGGTAGCCGAGCAGTACTTC. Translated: CASSSSWYRVAEQYF.

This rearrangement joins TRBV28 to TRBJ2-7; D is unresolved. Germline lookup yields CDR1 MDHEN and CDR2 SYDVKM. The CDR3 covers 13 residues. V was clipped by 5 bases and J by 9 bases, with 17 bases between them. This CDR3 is CASSNSSPPGQYF. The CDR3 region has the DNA TGTGCCAGCAGTAACTCCTCCCCCCCCGGGCAGTACTTC. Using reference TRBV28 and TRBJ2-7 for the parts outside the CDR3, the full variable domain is DVKVTQSSRYLVKRTGEKVFLECVQDMDHENMFWYRQDPGLGLRLIYFSYDVKMKEKGDIPEGYSVSREKKERFSLILESASTNQTSMYLCASSNSSPPGQYFGPGTRLTVT.

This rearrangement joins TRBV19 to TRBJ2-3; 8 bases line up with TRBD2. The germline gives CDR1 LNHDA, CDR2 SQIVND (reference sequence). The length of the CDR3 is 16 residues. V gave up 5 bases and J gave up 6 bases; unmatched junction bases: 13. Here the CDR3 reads CASSGIGAGASDTQYF. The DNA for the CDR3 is TGTGCCAGTAGTGGTATAGGAGCGGGGGCCAGCGATACGCAGTATTTT.